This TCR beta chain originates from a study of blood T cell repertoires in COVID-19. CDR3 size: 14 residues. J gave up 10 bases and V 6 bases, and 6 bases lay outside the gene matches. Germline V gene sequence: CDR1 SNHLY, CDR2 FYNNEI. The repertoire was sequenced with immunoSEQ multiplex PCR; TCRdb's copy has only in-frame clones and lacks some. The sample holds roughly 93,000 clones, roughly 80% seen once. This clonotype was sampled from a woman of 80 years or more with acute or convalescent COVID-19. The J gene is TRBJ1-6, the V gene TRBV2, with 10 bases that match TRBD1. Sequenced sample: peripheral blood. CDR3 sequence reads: CASRRDRGGSPLHF. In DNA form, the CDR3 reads TGTGCCAGCAGGAGGGACAGGGGAGGGTCACCCCTCCACTTT.